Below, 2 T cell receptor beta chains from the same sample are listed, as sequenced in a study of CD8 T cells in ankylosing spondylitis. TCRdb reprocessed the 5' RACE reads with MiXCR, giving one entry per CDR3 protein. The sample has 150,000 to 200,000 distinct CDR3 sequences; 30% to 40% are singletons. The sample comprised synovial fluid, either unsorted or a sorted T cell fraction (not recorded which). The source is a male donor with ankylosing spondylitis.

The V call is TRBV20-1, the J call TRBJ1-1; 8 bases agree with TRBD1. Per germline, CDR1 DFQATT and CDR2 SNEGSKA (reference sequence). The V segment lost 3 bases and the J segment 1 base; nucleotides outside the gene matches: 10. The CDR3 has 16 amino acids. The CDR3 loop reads CSARDPGQGQNTEAFF. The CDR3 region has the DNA TGCAGTGCTAGGGACCCTGGACAGGGCCAGAACACTGAAGCTTTCTTT.

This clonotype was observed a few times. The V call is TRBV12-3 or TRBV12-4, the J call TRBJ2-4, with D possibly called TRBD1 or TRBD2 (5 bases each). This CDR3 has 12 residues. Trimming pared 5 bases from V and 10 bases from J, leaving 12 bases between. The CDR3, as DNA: TGTGCCAGCAGTCGTCTTGAGGGGATTCAGTACTTC. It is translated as CASSRLEGIQYF.